The present entry profiles one TCR beta chain with its context. The data stem from a study of blood T cell repertoires in COVID-19. Study-level background: The origin of the acute and convalescent COVID-19 samples was the United States, Italy and Spain. PBMCs, B-cell-depleted T cells, or T cells provided the cDNA or gDNA that made up the material.

Measured with immunoSEQ multiplex PCR; TCRdb has only the in-frame clones, and not every one. Of around 29,000 clones listed, roughly 90% were seen once; the top ten hold around 5%. The CDR3 covers 14 residues. Germline CDR1 MRHNA, CDR2 SNTAGT. Trimming shortened V by 6 bases and J by 3 bases, and 9 bases separated the two germline ends. The sequence came from a human donor in a cohort sampled during active COVID-19. The chain links TRBV6-4 to TRBJ1-6; D not resolved. The sample comprised peripheral blood. As DNA, the CDR3 is TGTGCCAGCAGGAACACGAACTATAATTCACCCCTCCACTTT. The encoded protein is CASRNTNYNSPLHF.